The 24 T cell receptor beta chains below come from one sample, sequenced in a study of blood T cell repertoires in COVID-19. Sequencing was performed with immunoSEQ multiplex PCR; in TCRdb, only in-frame clones are kept and a portion is missing. The sample yields 140,000 to 150,000 clones, approximately 91% seen once. Source material: peripheral blood. These receptors were obtained from a man aged 70-80 years with acute or convalescent COVID-19.

V and J are TRBV5-1 and TRBJ1-5; D is possibly TRBD1 (5 bases). CDR3 size: 15 residues. V lost 4 bases and J lost 5, with 16 bases in between. CDR1 and CDR2 from the germline V gene are SGHRS and YFSETQ. The CDR3 nucleotides read TGCGCCAGCAGCGCGCTAGGCGGGACGCATCAGCCCCAGCATTTT. It encodes CASSALGGTHQPQHF.

The genes are TRBV7-9 and TRBJ1-4; 7 nucleotides agree with TRBD1. Germline V gene data show CDR1 as SEHNR and CDR2 as FQNEAQ (reference sequence). The CDR3 contains 14 residues. With V trimmed by 3 bases and J by 7 bases, 5 bases remained unmatched. CDR3 coding DNA: TGTGCCAGCAGCTTCGAAACAGGGGCTGAAAAACTGTTTTTT. Residues: CASSFETGAEKLFF.

The chain is built from TRBV6-5 and TRBJ1-3; 8 bases are shared with TRBD1. The CDR3 extends over 16 amino acids. V shed 0 bases, J shed 4 bases, and the junction held 5 bases outside the gene matches. CDR1 MNHEY and CDR2 SVGAGI come from the germline V gene. CDR3 residues: CASSYSRQGKGNTIYF. The CDR3 nucleotides are TGTGCCAGCAGTTACTCGAGACAGGGGAAGGGAAACACCATATATTTT.

This chain uses TRBV6-5 with TRBJ2-3; 13 nucleotides match TRBD2. The germline V gene has CDR1 MNHEY and CDR2 SVGAGI. Unmatched junction bases numbered 6, after V lost 6 bases and J lost 6 bases. The CDR3 consists of 15 residues. The CDR3 reads CASRRTSGREDTQYF. The CDR3 coding sequence is TGTGCCAGCAGGCGGACTAGCGGGAGAGAGGATACGCAGTATTTT.

The chain uses TRBV24-1 and TRBJ2-3; 12 bases are shared with TRBD2. After removal of 3 bases from V and 3 bases from J, the junction contained 3 bases not matched to a gene. Germline V lookup: CDR1 KGHDR, CDR2 SFDVKD. This CDR3 has 16 amino acids. The CDR3 reads CATSDPTSGGTDTQYF. DNA for the CDR3: TGTGCCACCAGTGATCCGACTAGCGGGGGTACAGATACGCAGTATTTT.

V and J are TRBV11-1 and TRBJ2-5, with TRBD1 identical over 7 bases. Germline V gene data show CDR1 as SGHAT and CDR2 as FQDESV (reference sequence). This CDR3 has 15 residues. V was pared by 5 bases and J by 2 bases, with 8 bases of the junction left unmatched. The DNA of the CDR3 is TGTGCCAGCAGCCCGCACCCGGGACAGCAAGAGACCCAGTACTTC. The encoded protein is CASSPHPGQQETQYF.

The rearrangement links TRBV9 to TRBJ1-1; possible D gene TRBD1, 5 bases. V dropped 2 bases and J dropped 7 bases, with 18 bases sitting between them. The CDR3 contains 15 residues. Germline CDR1 and CDR2: SGDLS and YYNGEE. The DNA of the CDR3 is TGTGCCAGCAGCGTCACTTTGGAGGGGCGGGGTGAAGCTTTCTTT. It translates to CASSVTLEGRGEAFF.

Only a few counts were recorded for this clone. The V call is TRBV4-1, the J call TRBJ1-2; D is undetermined. This CDR3 region has 16 residues. The V end was cut by 2 bases, the J end by 1 base, with 14 bases between. CDR1 and CDR2 (germline): MGHRA, YSYEKL. CDR3 bases: TGCGCCAGCAGCCAAAGACGGCAGGTCCTTAACTATGGCTACACCTTC. This encodes CASSQRRQVLNYGYTF.

V is TRBV28 and J is TRBJ2-1, with 7 bases matching TRBD2. This CDR3 has 16 amino acids. Germline CDR1 MDHEN, CDR2 SYDVKM. V lost 6 bases and J lost 7; bases outside the gene matches: 15. The CDR3 sequence is CASRSASAGVQNEQFF. The CDR3 DNA reads as TGTGCCAGCAGATCCGCATCGGCGGGAGTTCAGAATGAGCAGTTCTTC. Full variable domain (rest looked up from reference TRBV28 and TRBJ2-1): DVKVTQSSRYLVKRTGEKVFLECVQDMDHENMFWYRQDPGLGLRLIYFSYDVKMKEKGDIPEGYSVSREKKERFSLILESASTNQTSMYLCASRSASAGVQNEQFFGPGTRLTVL.

The CDR3 is CASSTGQGANEQFF. The CDR3 DNA reads TGTGCCAGTAGTACGGGACAGGGGGCGAATGAGCAGTTCTTC. V is TRBV19 and J is TRBJ2-1, with 12 bases fitting TRBD1. The J segment lost 7 bases and the V segment lost 4 bases, leaving 2 bases of the junction unmatched. Germline CDR1 is LNHDA and CDR2 is SQIVND (reference sequence). This CDR3 has 14 amino acids.

The chain uses TRBV18 and TRBJ1-1; 10 nucleotides agree with TRBD1. The CDR3 consists of 15 residues. The V gene's germline CDR1 is KGHSH and CDR2 LQKENI. The V segment lost 4 bases and the J segment 3 bases; nucleotides outside the gene matches: 5. For the CDR3, the DNA is TGTGCCAGCTCACGGACCGGGACAGGGGACACTGAAGCTTTCTTT. It specifies CASSRTGTGDTEAFF.

This clone was seen more than once but under ten times. J is TRBJ1-1 and V is TRBV29-1; D perhaps matches TRBD1 (5 bases). This CDR3 has 12 amino acids. The V end was cut by 5 bases, the J end by 3 bases, with 10 bases between. Germline-derived CDR1 and CDR2 are SQVTM and ANQGSEA. CDR3 amino acids: CSVKKGDTEAFF. CDR3 DNA: TGCAGCGTTAAAAAAGGGGACACTGAAGCTTTCTTT.

J is TRBJ2-5 and V is TRBV7-8; no clear D. Germline V gene sequence: CDR1 SGHVS, CDR2 FQNEAQ. This CDR3 is 13 amino acids long. Trimming shortened V by 5 bases and J by 3 bases, and 10 bases separated the two germline ends. CDR3 in amino acids: CASSLRWEETQYF. The CDR3 DNA follows: TGTGCCAGCAGCCTGCGGTGGGAAGAGACCCAGTACTTC.

V is TRBV3-1 (or the pseudogene TRBV3-2) and J is TRBJ1-2, with 11 bases lining up with TRBD1. Germline V gives CDR1 LGHDT, CDR2 YNNKEL (reference sequence). V shed 4 bases, J shed 10 bases, and the junction held 17 bases outside the gene matches. CDR3 length: 17 amino acids. For the CDR3, the DNA is TGTGCCAGCAGCCTCAAAGGAGGACAGGGGGCGCGATCCGCCTACACCTTC. Its protein product is CASSLKGGQGARSAYTF.

This clone has only one observation. The CDR3 DNA reads TGTGCCAGCAGGCTCTCAGGGTTAAGGGGCGGGGACACTGAAGCTTTCTTT. Translating gives CASRLSGLRGGDTEAFF. This rearrangement joins TRBV28 to TRBJ1-1; D is possibly TRBD1 (5 bases). Germline V gene lookup returns CDR1 MDHEN and CDR2 SYDVKM. Trimming cost V 6 bases and J 3 bases, with 23 bases left between them. CDR3 length equals 17 residues.

The chain recombines TRBV2 with TRBJ2-3; 9 bases line up with TRBD2. V lost 6 bases and J lost 5; bases outside the gene matches: 15. Germline assignment: CDR1 SNHLY and CDR2 FYNNEI. This CDR3 has 17 amino acids. The CDR3 DNA follows: TGTGCCAGCAGCGCTCAGGGCGCGGGGGGGCCGAGAGATACGCAGTATTTT. It encodes CASSAQGAGGPRDTQYF.

The rearrangement joins TRBV19 to TRBJ1-1, with 9 bases aligning to TRBD1. Germline V gene lookup returns CDR1 LNHDA and CDR2 SQIVND (reference sequence). The CDR3 covers 16 residues. Trimming removed 6 bases from V and 7 bases from J; junction bases left unmatched: 15. The CDR3 reads CASSQIQGAYIGEAFF. CDR3 DNA: TGTGCCAGTAGCCAAATACAGGGGGCGTATATTGGTGAAGCTTTCTTT. The full variable domain, its missing parts supplied by reference TRBV19 and TRBJ1-1, is DGGITQSPKYLFRKEGQNVTLSCEQNLNHDAMYWYRQDPGQGLRLIYYSQIVNDFQKGDIAEGYSVSREKKESFPLTVTSAQKNPTAFYLCASSQIQGAYIGEAFFGQGTRLTVV.

The count of this clone is one. The CDR3 nucleotides are TGTGCCAGCAAGGGACAGGGGCATCAGCCCCAGCATTTT. Its translation is CASKGQGHQPQHF. This chain connects TRBV2 to TRBJ1-5; 10 bases are a match to TRBD1. This CDR3 comprises 13 residues. The J segment lost 5 bases and the V segment lost 7 bases, leaving 2 bases of the junction unmatched. Germline CDR1 reads SNHLY; CDR2 reads FYNNEI.

V gene TRBV2 combines with J gene TRBJ2-7, with D possibly TRBD2 on 7 matching bases. The CDR3 is made up of 15 amino acids. Germline V gene data show CDR1 as SNHLY and CDR2 as FYNNEI. The V gene lost 7 bases and the J gene lost 3 bases, with 19 bases spanning the gap. Written as DNA, the CDR3 is TGTGCCAGCACCCCTGGGGGGGGCTCTTTCTACGAGCAGTACTTC. Its protein product is CASTPGGGSFYEQYF.

The chain has TRBV28 and TRBJ2-7; 7 bases agree with TRBD2. The ends lost 7 bases at V and 5 bases at J; junction bases unmatched: 14. Germline lookup yields CDR1 MDHEN and CDR2 SYDVKM. The CDR3 length is 15 residues. The chain's CDR3 is CASTPRWGRAHEQYF. The CDR3 nucleotides read TGTGCCAGCACCCCCCGTTGGGGGAGGGCCCACGAGCAGTACTTC.

This clone has a count of ten or more. The chain is built from TRBV6-6 and TRBJ2-7; tentatively, D is TRBD1 (6 bases). The CDR3 totals 14 residues. The ends were cut back, 3 bases at V and 2 bases at J, with 11 bases in the middle. In germline, CDR1 is MNHNY, CDR2 SVGAGI (reference sequence). CDR3: CASSYRQGPYEQYF. As DNA, the CDR3 is TGTGCCAGCAGTTATCGGCAGGGGCCCTACGAGCAGTACTTC.

This chain connects TRBV6-6 to TRBJ1-2; TRBD1 matches 7 bases. The CDR3 has 13 residues. Germline lookup yields CDR1 MNHNY and CDR2 SVGAGI (reference sequence). J lost 8 bases, V lost 6 bases, and 9 bases had no gene match. The CDR3 DNA is TGTGCCAGCAGCCTCGACAGGGCAAAGGGCTACACCTTC. Protein sequence: CASSLDRAKGYTF.

This chain joins TRBV5-1 and TRBJ1-4, with 8 bases that match TRBD1. The germline V gene has CDR1 SGHRS and CDR2 YFSETQ. The CDR3 is 15 residues long. The ends lost 4 bases at V and 5 bases at J; junction bases unmatched: 7. The CDR3 DNA reads TGCGCCAGCAGCCAGACAGGGGCGGGAAATGAAAAACTGTTTTTT. Translating it yields CASSQTGAGNEKLFF.

This chain links TRBV3-1 (or the pseudogene TRBV3-2) with TRBJ1-1; no clear D. The CDR3 has 15 residues. Trimming left V 0 bases short and J 5 bases short, with 13 bases between. The V gene's germline CDR1 is LGHDT and CDR2 YNNKEL (reference sequence). The chain's CDR3 is CASSQDIGRGTEAFF. The CDR3 DNA follows: TGTGCCAGCAGCCAAGATATAGGACGAGGGACTGAAGCTTTCTTT.